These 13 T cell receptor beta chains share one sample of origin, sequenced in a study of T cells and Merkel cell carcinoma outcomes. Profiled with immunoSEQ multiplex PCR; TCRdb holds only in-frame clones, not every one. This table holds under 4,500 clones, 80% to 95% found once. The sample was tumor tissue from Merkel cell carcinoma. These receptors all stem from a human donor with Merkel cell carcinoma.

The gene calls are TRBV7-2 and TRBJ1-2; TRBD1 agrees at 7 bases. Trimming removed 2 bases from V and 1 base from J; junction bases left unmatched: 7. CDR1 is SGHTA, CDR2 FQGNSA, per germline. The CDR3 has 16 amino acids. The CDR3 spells CASSLNRGGNNYGYTF. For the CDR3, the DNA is TGTGCCAGCAGCTTAAACAGGGGAGGGAATAACTATGGCTACACCTTC.

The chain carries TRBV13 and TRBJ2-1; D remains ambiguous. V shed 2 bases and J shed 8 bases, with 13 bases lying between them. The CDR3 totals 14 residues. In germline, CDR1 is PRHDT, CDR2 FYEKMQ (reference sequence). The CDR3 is CASSLRTNRDEQFF. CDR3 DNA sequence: TGTGCCAGCAGCTTACGGACCAATCGAGATGAGCAGTTCTTC.

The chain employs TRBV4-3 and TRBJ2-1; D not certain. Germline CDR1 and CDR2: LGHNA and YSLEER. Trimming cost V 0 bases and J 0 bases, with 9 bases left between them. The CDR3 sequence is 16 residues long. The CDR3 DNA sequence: TGCGCCAGCAGCCAAGATCCGCCGGGCTCCTACAATGAGCAGTTCTTC. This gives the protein CASSQDPPGSYNEQFF.

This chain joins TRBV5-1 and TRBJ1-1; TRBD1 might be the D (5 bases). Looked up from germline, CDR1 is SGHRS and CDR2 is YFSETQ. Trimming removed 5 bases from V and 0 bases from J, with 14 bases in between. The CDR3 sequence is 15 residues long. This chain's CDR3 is CASSRAGQMNTEAFF. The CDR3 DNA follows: TGCGCCAGCAGTAGAGCAGGGCAGATGAACACTGAAGCTTTCTTT.

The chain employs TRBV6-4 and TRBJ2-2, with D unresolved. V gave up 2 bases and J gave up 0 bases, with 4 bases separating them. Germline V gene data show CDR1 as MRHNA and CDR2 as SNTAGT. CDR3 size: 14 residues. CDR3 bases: TGTGCCAGCAGTGACCAGGCGAACACCGGGGAGCTGTTTTTT. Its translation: CASSDQANTGELFF.

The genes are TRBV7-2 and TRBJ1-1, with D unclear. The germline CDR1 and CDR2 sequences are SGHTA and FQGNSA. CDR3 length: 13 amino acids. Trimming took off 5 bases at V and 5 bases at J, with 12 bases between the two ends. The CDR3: CASSSGMRTEAFF. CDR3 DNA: TGTGCCAGCAGCAGCGGCATGAGAACTGAAGCTTTCTTT.

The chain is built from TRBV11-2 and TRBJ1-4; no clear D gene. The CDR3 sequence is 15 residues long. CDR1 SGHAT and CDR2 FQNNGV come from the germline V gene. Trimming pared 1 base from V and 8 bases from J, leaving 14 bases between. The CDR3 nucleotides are TGTGCCAGCAGCTTAGGGTATTACGCGGGAGAAAAACTGTTTTTT. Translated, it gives CASSLGYYAGEKLFF.

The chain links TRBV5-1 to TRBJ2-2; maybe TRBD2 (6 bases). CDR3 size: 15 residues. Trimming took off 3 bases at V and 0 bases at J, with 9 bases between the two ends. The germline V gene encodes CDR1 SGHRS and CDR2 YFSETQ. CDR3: CASSSGATNTGELFF. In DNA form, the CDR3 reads TGCGCCAGCAGCTCGGGAGCTACGAACACCGGGGAGCTGTTTTTT.

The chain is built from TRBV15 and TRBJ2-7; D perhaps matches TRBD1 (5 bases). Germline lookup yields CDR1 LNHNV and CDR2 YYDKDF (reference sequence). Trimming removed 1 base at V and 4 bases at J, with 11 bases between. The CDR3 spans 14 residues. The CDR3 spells CATSRGETAYEQYF. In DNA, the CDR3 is TGTGCCACCAGCAGAGGTGAGACAGCGTACGAGCAGTACTTC.

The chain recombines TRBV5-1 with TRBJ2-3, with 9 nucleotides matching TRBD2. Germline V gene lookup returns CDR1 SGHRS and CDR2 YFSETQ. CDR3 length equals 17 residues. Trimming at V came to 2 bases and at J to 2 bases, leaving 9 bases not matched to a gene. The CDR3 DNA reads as TGCGCCAGCAGCTTTTTTCAGACTAGCGGAAACACAGATACGCAGTATTTT. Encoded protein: CASSFFQTSGNTDTQYF.

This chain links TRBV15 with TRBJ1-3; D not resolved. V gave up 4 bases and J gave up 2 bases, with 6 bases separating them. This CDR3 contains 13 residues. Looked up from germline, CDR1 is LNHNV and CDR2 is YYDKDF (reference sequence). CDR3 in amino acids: CATSTQAGNTIYF. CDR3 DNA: TGTGCCACCAGCACCCAAGCTGGAAACACCATATATTTT.

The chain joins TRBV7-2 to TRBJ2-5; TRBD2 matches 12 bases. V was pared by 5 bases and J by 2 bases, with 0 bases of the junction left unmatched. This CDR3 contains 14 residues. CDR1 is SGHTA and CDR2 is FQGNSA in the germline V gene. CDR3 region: CASSTSGGQETQYF. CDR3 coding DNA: TGTGCCAGCAGCACTAGCGGGGGGCAAGAGACCCAGTACTTC.

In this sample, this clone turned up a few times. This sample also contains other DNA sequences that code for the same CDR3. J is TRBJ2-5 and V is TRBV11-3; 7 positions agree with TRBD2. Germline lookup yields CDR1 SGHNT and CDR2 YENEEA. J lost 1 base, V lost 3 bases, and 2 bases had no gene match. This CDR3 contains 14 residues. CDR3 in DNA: TGTGCCAGCAGCTTGGGGGGGTTCCAAGAGACCCAGTACTTC. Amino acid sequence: CASSLGGFQETQYF.